Listed below are T cell receptor beta chains from one sample, sequenced in a study of beta chain features in type 1 diabetes. Using immunoSEQ multiplex PCR, the repertoire was profiled, and TCRdb retains in-frame clones only, with some absent. Of some 250,000 clones in the sample, about 14% were seen once. The sample taken for sequencing was naive CD4+ T cells from blood. These receptors all come from a man in his thirties or forties with type 1 diabetes. Both conserved end residues are trimmed from each CDR3. Each record gives: V gene, J gene, D gene, CDR3 protein. The D gene is left open where the match is weak.

>TRBV19|TRBJ1-2|.
ASNPQTGLDYGYT
>TRBV5-1|TRBJ2-2|TRBD2
ASSWTSGNTGELF
>TRBV5-1|TRBJ2-1|TRBD2
ASGKGGSYNEQF
>TRBV7-9|TRBJ1-2|.
ASSLATNGYT
>TRBV9|TRBJ2-2|.
ASSVRFPNTGELF
>TRBV6-5|TRBJ1-1|.
ASSYWATGGTEAF
>TRBV18|TRBJ1-6|.
ASSPGRSYNSPLH
>TRBV18|TRBJ2-5|.
ASSPQQGDQETQY
>TRBV6-1|TRBJ1-5|.
ASSGDIGSNQPQH
>TRBV2|TRBJ1-2|.
ASSTGPYGYT
>TRBV4-2|TRBJ1-1|.
ASSQDFSGSTEAF
>TRBV19|TRBJ1-2|TRBD1
ASSRSGTGYGYT
>TRBV4-1|TRBJ1-5|TRBD1
ASSQGPGQSNQPQH
>TRBV29-1|TRBJ1-5|.
SVAGNSNQPQH
>TRBV11-3|TRBJ2-5|.
ASQARETQY
>TRBV18|.|.
ASSPGQAETQY
>TRBV6-1|TRBJ2-1|TRBD1
ASSARTGGRF
>TRBV6-5|TRBJ2-7|.
ASSYSRVHEQY
>TRBV12-2|TRBJ2-1|.
AAHGLRTREEQF
>TRBV5-1|TRBJ1-1|.
ASSLGPPNTEAF
>TRBV10-2|TRBJ1-1|.
ASSEQGNTEAF
>TRBV4-1|TRBJ1-6|.
ASSPRPGQGSSPLH
>TRBV7-9|TRBJ1-5|.
ASSYSGDQPQH
>TRBV30|TRBJ2-5|.
ARSGGGKETQY
>TRBV27|TRBJ2-1|TRBD1
ASSIGQGLEQF
>TRBV30|TRBJ1-5|TRBD1
AWERGDRQNQPQH
>TRBV5-1|TRBJ2-5|.
ASSPPPGLSQETQY
>TRBV21-1|TRBJ1-6|.
ASSLLSVEGLCSPLH
>TRBV7-8|TRBJ2-2|TRBD1
ASSLTKTGLYTGELF
>TRBV20-1|TRBJ1-1|.
SASSNTEAF
>TRBV25-1|TRBJ1-5|.
ASSEGAQPQH
>TRBV4-2|TRBJ2-1|TRBD2
ASSPSGGPYNEQF
>TRBV11-2|TRBJ1-1|.
ASSLPASGENTEAF
>TRBV18|TRBJ2-7|TRBD1
ASSPDRAGYEQY
>TRBV30|TRBJ1-6|TRBD1
AWETGSDSPLH
>TRBV30|TRBJ1-2|.
AWSVQQGEGYT
>TRBV19|TRBJ2-2|TRBD1
ASSTLDRDNGELF
>TRBV5-1|TRBJ1-1|TRBD1
ASSLTGTAFNTEAF
>TRBV29-1|TRBJ2-4|TRBD2
SAGLAGGTKNIQY
>TRBV19|TRBJ2-7|.
ASTRGHTPYEQY
>TRBV7-9|TRBJ2-7|TRBD1
ASSPGQGARHEQY